Described below is a single T cell receptor beta chain sequence and its context. Its antigen has not been determined. Base qualities are not provided; no much larger clone lies one nucleotide away. The record originates from a study of blood T cells in healthy people across ages (dated by TCRdb to between 2014 and 2016). With regard to the full study: In model experiments, template switching captured about one uniquely barcoded TCR beta cDNA molecule for every two T cells. Using deep sequencing normalized with unique cDNA molecular identifiers, the study measured how TCR beta repertoire diversity changes with age. The donors were split into four age groups: young (average 16 years), middle-aged (roughly 39), aged (approximately 60) and long-lived (approximately 80). Donors of different ages were randomly distributed across sequencing lanes to avoid experimental bias. For two donors (one aged 18 to 30 and one aged 80 or older), the study analyzed two additional independent replicas of 1 million unique cDNA reads from the same blood draw. The paper as a whole reports these results and caveats: Estimates of total diversity from one million sequenced T cells were regarded as lower bounds and underestimates. Because donor CMV infection status was unknown, age-related changes in expanded clonotypes were potentially confounded. Compared with the aged group, the long-lived group had more naive CD4+ T cells, fewer expanded clones and increased TCR diversity, a pattern suggesting age selection. As age increased, observed TCR beta diversity per million T cells dropped in a roughly linear way, and a significant reduction was already evident by age about 40. The percentage of naive T cells measured by flow cytometry correlated strongly with observed TCR beta diversity. Since profiling was done on bulk unsorted PBMCs, naive and antigen-experienced compartments could not be conclusively compared.

The roughly 39 donors, aged about 6 to 90 years, were systemically healthy Caucasian individuals from Russia. Each donor gave about 9.7 milliliters of peripheral blood, drawn into EDTA-treated Vacutainer tubes. PBMCs were isolated by Ficoll-Paque density-gradient centrifugation, with at least 7 million obtained per sample. Total RNA was extracted from PBMCs with Trizol reagent, with at least 5 micrograms obtained per sample. For every donor, an aliquot of PBMCs went through flow cytometry to measure the percentages of naive CD45RAhigh/CD27high T cells. Looking up the germline V gene (reference sequence) yields CDR1 SGHAT and CDR2 FQDESV. V is clipped by 4 bases and J by 6 bases, and the sequence between their germline boundaries is 16 bases long. CDR3 length: 15 amino acids, cysteine to phenylalanine. Just CDR3 DNA is preserved here, 45 bases in frame from base 1. The library was produced with 5' RACE. Instrument used: Illumina HiSeq 2500. A second PCR of roughly 7 to 12 cycles was performed with a sample-barcoded 5' primer and a J-beta primer mix. A template-switch 5' adaptor carrying 12 random nucleotides introduced a unique molecular identifier onto each TCR beta cDNA molecule. Each sample yielded at least 2.5 million CDR3-containing paired-end reads. First-strand cDNA was synthesized from all RNA with the Mint cDNA synthesis kit, primed by a TRBC-specific oligonucleotide. After uracil-DNA glycosylase treatment, a first 18-cycle PCR used universal primers M1SS and BC2_uni_R on all cDNA. As for the original processing: Each sample was normalized by randomly selecting 1 million high-quality reads, each carrying a distinct molecular identifier. Instead of being binned into consensus sequences, reads that shared molecular identifiers were thrown out. MiTCR, run with a Q25 quality threshold and the strictest error-elimination algorithm, handled CDR3 identification, clonotype clustering and error correction. Lower-bound total TCR beta diversity was estimated with a nonparametric unseen species model using Euler transformation. The public reads were quality trimmed at Q25 with fastp and then assembled into clones with MiXCR by TCRdb, keeping productive beta chains. Each CDR3 protein gets just one entry, which takes the most common genes and DNA from the rows behind it. The authors' filters were not applied to this entry. In all, the sample holds almost 800,000 distinct CDR3 sequences, and roughly 64% of those were seen once. In total, the top ten clones hold approximately 23% of the sample.

This sequence uses TRBV11-1 and TRBJ2-1; the D gene cannot be named for sure. Specimen: blood. This TCR was recovered from a man aged 25 to 40 in good health. Here the CDR3 is given as CASSSFLLGSNEQFF. The DNA sequence reads TGTGCCAGCAGCTCATTCCTACTTGGCAGCAATGAGCAGTTCTTC.